These 21 T cell receptor beta chains originate from one sample sequenced in a study of T cell responses to AZD1222 COVID-19 vaccine. Here immunoSEQ multiplex PCR was the method, and the copy in TCRdb shows in-frame clones only, minus some. The sample contains about 67,000 clones, under 90% of which appear only once. This sample comprised peripheral blood, obtained on day 0 of AZD1222 vaccination. The receptors were sampled from an adult in good health.

The chain couples TRBV5-6 to TRBJ1-6, with D possibly TRBD1 on 5 matching bases. The CDR3 is 14 residues long. V gave up 2 bases and J gave up 6 bases, with 9 bases separating them. Per germline, CDR1 SGHDT and CDR2 YYEEEE. CDR3 region: CASSLSGINSPLHF. The CDR3 DNA is TGTGCCAGCAGCTTATCAGGGATTAATTCACCCCTCCACTTT.

The V and J genes are TRBV12-3 or TRBV12-4 and TRBJ2-5; D unresolved. The length of the CDR3 is 13 residues. Trimming took 7 bases from V and 0 from J, leaving 9 bases between them. The DNA of the CDR3 is TGTGCCAGCAACCCAGCAAACCAAGAGACCCAGTACTTC. Its translation: CASNPANQETQYF.

This chain joins TRBV4-3 and TRBJ1-1, with D possibly TRBD1 on 6 matching bases. Germline V CDR1 and CDR2: LGHNA, YSLEER. With 1 base removed from V and 3 bases from J, the gap between germline ends came to 9 bases. The CDR3 spans 14 residues. The CDR3: CASSQGAGDTEAFF. Here the CDR3 DNA reads TGCGCCAGCAGCCAAGGAGCAGGGGACACTGAAGCTTTCTTT.

V usage is TRBV5-5 and J usage is TRBJ2-7; 11 bases agree with TRBD2. Germline CDR1 and CDR2: SGHKS and YYEKEE (reference sequence). CDR3 length: 12 residues. J was trimmed by 11 bases and V by 4 bases; bases with no gene match: 5. CDR3 protein: CASSPGTSGEYF. CDR3 coding DNA: TGTGCCAGCAGCCCAGGGACTAGCGGAGAGTACTTC.

As DNA, the CDR3 is TGTGCCAGCAGCTTAGCAAACCACTATGGCTACACCTTC. It is translated as CASSLANHYGYTF. The chain has TRBV7-2 and TRBJ1-2; the D is unclear. CDR3 length: 13 amino acids. V lost 0 bases to trimming and J lost 3 bases, with 5 bases between them. Per the germline V gene, CDR1 is SGHTA and CDR2 is FQGNSA.

This chain connects TRBV12-3 or TRBV12-4 to TRBJ2-7; D gene unclear. The V end lost 6 bases, the J end lost 5 bases, and 14 bases lay between the germline ends. The CDR3 spans 13 residues. The CDR3 loop is CASSARWADEQYF. CDR3 DNA: TGTGCCAGCAGCGCTAGGTGGGCCGACGAGCAGTACTTC.

The chain is built from TRBV5-1 and TRBJ2-1; 9 bases are a match to TRBD2. Per the germline V gene, CDR1 is SGHRS and CDR2 is YFSETQ. The junction had 5 bases not matched to a gene; V was cut back by 0 bases and J by 4 bases. The CDR3 loop spans 16 amino acids. The CDR3 sequence is CASSLAGGRVYNEQFF. The DNA of the CDR3 is TGCGCCAGCAGCTTGGCAGGCGGGAGGGTTTACAATGAGCAGTTCTTC.

This sequence joins TRBV27 and TRBJ2-2; tentative D call: TRBD2 (5 bases). The V end lost 6 bases, the J end lost 1 base, and 6 bases lay between the germline ends. CDR3 length: 13 amino acids. Germline-derived CDR1 and CDR2 are MNHEY and SMNVEV (reference sequence). For the CDR3, the DNA is TGTGCCAGCAGGGGAGAGAACACCGGGGAGCTGTTTTTT. Its protein product is CASRGENTGELFF.

This chain uses TRBV5-8 with TRBJ1-1; possibly TRBD1 for D (6 bases). Germline CDR1 and CDR2: SGHTS and YDEGEE. The CDR3 loop spans 15 amino acids. V lost 4 bases, J lost 11 bases, and 24 bases lay in between. The CDR3 is CASSKDRRGTISAFF. The DNA of the CDR3 is TGTGCCAGCAGCAAAGACAGGCGTGGGACTATATCGGCTTTCTTT.

The rearrangement links TRBV11-3 to TRBJ2-2, with 10 positions matching TRBD2. V trimming: 8 bases; J trimming: 6 bases; junction bases outside the gene matches: 6. The CDR3 extends over 14 amino acids. CDR1 is SGHNT and CDR2 is YENEEA in the germline V gene. The DNA of the CDR3 is TGTGCCAGCGCCCCTAGCGGGAGCGCCGGGGAGCTGTTTTTT. Residues: CASAPSGSAGELFF.

CDR3 region: CSASILAGQNTGELFF. CDR3 nucleotides: TGCAGTGCTAGTATCCTAGCGGGACAGAACACCGGGGAGCTGTTTTTT. The V call is TRBV20-1, the J call TRBJ2-2; 9 bases are a match to TRBD2. V was pared by 3 bases and J by 1 base, with 6 bases of the junction left unmatched. CDR3 size: 16 residues. Germline V gives CDR1 DFQATT, CDR2 SNEGSKA (reference sequence).

This chain uses TRBV28 with TRBJ1-1; no clear D gene. The CDR3 length is 14 residues. The ends were cut back, 0 bases at V and 5 bases at J, with 10 bases in the middle. The germline V gene has CDR1 MDHEN and CDR2 SYDVKM. CDR3: CASSLWGGQTEAFF. CDR3 sequence (DNA): TGTGCCAGCAGTTTATGGGGAGGGCAAACTGAAGCTTTCTTT.

The gene calls are TRBV7-2 and TRBJ2-7; no clear D gene. Germline CDR1 and CDR2: SGHTA and FQGNSA. The V end was cut by 4 bases, the J end by 2 bases, with 15 bases between. This CDR3 has 15 residues. In nucleotides, the CDR3 is TGTGCCAGCAGCTCCTCACCCAACATAGCCTACGAGCAGTACTTC. Its protein product is CASSSSPNIAYEQYF.

The chain combines TRBV4-2 with TRBJ1-1, with a weak D call TRBD1 (5 bases). The CDR3 is 15 residues long. Germline CDR1 and CDR2: LGHNA and YNFKEQ. V gave up 0 bases and J gave up 0 bases, with 8 bases separating them. Here the CDR3 DNA reads TGTGCCAGCAGCCAAGATCGGGGACTGAACACTGAAGCTTTCTTT. This gives the protein CASSQDRGLNTEAFF.

CDR3 in amino acids: CASSAGGSYEQYF. The CDR3 bases are TGTGCCAGCAGTGCAGGAGGGTCCTACGAGCAGTACTTC. This sequence joins TRBV2 and TRBJ2-7, with a weak D call TRBD2 (6 bases). Between the trimmed V and J ends, which lost 4 bases and 1 base, there was a span of 8 bases. The CDR3 covers 13 residues. From germline, CDR1 is SNHLY and CDR2 FYNNEI.

The chain uses TRBV6-5 and TRBJ1-1, with D unclear. The CDR3 has 13 residues. Per the germline V gene, CDR1 is MNHEY and CDR2 is SVGAGI. Trimming left V 2 bases short and J 0 bases short, with 4 bases between. Here the CDR3 DNA reads TGTGCCAGCAGTTACGTCCTGAACACTGAAGCTTTCTTT. The encoded protein is CASSYVLNTEAFF.

The V and J genes are TRBV6-4 and TRBJ1-6; TRBD1 agrees at 10 bases. J lost 7 bases, V lost 5 bases, and 5 bases had no gene match. CDR3 length: 15 residues. Germline V gives CDR1 MRHNA, CDR2 SNTAGT. The CDR3 coding sequence is TGTGCCAGCAGTCAAGGACAGGGGGGGAATTCACCCCTCCACTTT. Translated: CASSQGQGGNSPLHF.

This chain connects TRBV7-3 to TRBJ2-2; TRBD1 is a possible D gene (5 bases). Germline V gene data show CDR1 as SGHTA and CDR2 as FQGTGA. This CDR3 has 14 residues. V was shortened by 5 bases and J by 4 bases, with 11 bases between the two germline ends. The DNA of the CDR3 is TGTGCCAGCAGCCCAGGGCCAACCACCGGGGAGCTGTTTTTT. Residues: CASSPGPTTGELFF.

The chain joins TRBV6-5 to TRBJ2-2; TRBD1 or TRBD2 may be the D gene (6 bases each). The CDR3 extends over 15 amino acids. Trimming cost V 6 bases and J 0 bases, with 11 bases left between them. Germline lookup yields CDR1 MNHEY and CDR2 SVGAGI. The CDR3 DNA reads as TGTGCCAGCAGACGGGGGCATGCGAACACCGGGGAGCTGTTTTTT. It yields the protein CASRRGHANTGELFF.

V is TRBV5-1 and J is TRBJ2-1; the match to TRBD2 covers 12 bases. Trimming removed 3 bases from V and 6 bases from J; junction bases left unmatched: 7. From germline, CDR1 is SGHRS and CDR2 YFSETQ. This CDR3 contains 16 residues. The CDR3 nucleotides are TGCGCCAGCAGCTCCTTACTAGCGGGAGGCCCCAATGAGCAGTTCTTC. It is translated as CASSSLLAGGPNEQFF.

The gene calls are TRBV7-9 and TRBJ2-1; TRBD2 matches 14 bases. V gave up 4 bases and J gave up 8 bases; unmatched junction bases: 7. Looked up from germline, CDR1 is SEHNR and CDR2 is FQNEAQ (reference sequence). The CDR3 totals 16 residues. The CDR3, as DNA: TGTGCCAGCAGCTCGGGGACTAGCGGGAGTCGGTATGAGCAGTTCTTC. It encodes CASSSGTSGSRYEQFF. Variable domain in full (rest from reference TRBV7-9 and TRBJ2-1): DTGVSQNPRHKITKRGQNVTFRCDPISEHNRLYWYRQTLGQGPEFLTYFQNEAQLEKSRLLSDRFSAERPKGSFSTLEIQRTEQGDSAMYLCASSSGTSGSRYEQFFGPGTRLTVL.